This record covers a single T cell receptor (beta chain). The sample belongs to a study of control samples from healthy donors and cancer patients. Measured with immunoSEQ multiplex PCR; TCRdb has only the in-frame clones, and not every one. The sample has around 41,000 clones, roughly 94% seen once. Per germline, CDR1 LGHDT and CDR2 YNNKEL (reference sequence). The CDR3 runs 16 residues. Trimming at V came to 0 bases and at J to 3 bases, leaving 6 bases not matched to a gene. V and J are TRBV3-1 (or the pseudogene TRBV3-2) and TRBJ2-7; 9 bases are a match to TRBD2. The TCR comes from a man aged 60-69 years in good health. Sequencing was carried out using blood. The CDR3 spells CASSQDLAGEIYEQYF. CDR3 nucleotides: TGTGCCAGCAGCCAAGATTTAGCGGGAGAGATCTACGAGCAGTACTTC.